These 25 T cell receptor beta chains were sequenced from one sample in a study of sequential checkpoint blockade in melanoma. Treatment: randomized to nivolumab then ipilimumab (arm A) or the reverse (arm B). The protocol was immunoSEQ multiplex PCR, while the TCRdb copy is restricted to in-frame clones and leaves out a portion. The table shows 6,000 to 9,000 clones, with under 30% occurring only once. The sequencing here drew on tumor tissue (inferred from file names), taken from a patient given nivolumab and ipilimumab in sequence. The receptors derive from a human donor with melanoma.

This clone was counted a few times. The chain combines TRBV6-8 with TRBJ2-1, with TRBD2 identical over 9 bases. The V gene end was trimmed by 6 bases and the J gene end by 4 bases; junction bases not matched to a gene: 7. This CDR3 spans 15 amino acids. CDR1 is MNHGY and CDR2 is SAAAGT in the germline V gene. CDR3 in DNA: TGTGCCAGCAGGCCGGGACTAGCCCTTTACAATGAGCAGTTCTTC. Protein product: CASRPGLALYNEQFF.

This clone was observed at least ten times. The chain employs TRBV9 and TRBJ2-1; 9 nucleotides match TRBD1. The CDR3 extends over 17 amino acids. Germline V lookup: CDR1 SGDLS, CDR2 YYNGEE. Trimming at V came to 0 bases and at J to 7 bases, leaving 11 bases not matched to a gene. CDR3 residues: CASSVGTGGFEANEQFF. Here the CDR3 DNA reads TGTGCCAGCAGCGTAGGTACAGGGGGCTTTGAGGCGAATGAGCAGTTCTTC.

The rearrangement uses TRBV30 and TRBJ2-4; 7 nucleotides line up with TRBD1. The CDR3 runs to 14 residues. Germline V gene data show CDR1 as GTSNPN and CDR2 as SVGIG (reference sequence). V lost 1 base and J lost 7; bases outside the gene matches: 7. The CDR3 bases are TGTGCCTGGAGTGCGAAGACAGGGTGGAACATTCAGTACTTC. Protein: CAWSAKTGWNIQYF.

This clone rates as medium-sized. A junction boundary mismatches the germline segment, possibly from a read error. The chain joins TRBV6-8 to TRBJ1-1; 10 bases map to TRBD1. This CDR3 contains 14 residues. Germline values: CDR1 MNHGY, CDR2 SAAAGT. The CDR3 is CAISGTGENTEAFF. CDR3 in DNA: TGTGCCATCAGTGGGACAGGGGAGAACACTGAAGCTTTCTTT.

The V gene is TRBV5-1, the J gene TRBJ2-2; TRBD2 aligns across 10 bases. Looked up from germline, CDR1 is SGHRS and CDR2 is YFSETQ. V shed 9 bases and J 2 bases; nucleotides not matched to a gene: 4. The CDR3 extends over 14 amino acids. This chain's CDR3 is CATRLAGNTGELFF. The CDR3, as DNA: TGCGCCACTAGACTAGCGGGTAACACCGGGGAGCTGTTTTTT. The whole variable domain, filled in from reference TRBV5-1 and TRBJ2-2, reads KAGVTQTPRYLIKTRGQQVTLSCSPISGHRSVSWYQQTPGQGLQFLFEYFSETQRNKGNFPGRFSGRQFSNSRSEMNVSTLELGDSALYLCATRLAGNTGELFFGEGSRLTVL.

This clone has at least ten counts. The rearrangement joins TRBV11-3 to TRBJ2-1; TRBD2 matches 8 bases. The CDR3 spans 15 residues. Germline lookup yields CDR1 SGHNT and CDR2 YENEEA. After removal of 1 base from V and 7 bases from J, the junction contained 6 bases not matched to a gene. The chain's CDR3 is CASSLVAGGGNEQFF. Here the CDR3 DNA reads TGTGCCAGCAGCTTAGTTGCGGGAGGAGGGAATGAGCAGTTCTTC.

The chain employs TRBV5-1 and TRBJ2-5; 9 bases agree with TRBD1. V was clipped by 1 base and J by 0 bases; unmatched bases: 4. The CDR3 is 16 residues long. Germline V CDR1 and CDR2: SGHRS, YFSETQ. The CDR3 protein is CASSLLGQGDQETQYF. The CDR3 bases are TGCGCCAGCAGCTTGTTGGGACAGGGAGACCAAGAGACCCAGTACTTC.

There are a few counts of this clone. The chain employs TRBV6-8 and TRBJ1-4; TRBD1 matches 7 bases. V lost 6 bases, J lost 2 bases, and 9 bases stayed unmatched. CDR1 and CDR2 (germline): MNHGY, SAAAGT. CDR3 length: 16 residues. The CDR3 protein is CASRPTGMRTNEKLFF. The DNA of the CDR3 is TGTGCCAGCAGACCGACAGGGATGAGGACTAATGAAAAACTGTTTTTT.

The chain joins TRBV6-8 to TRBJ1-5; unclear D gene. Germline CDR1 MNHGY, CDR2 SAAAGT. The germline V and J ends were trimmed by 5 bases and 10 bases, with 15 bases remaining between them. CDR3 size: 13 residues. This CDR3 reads CASSIPRGSPQHF. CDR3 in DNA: TGTGCCAGCAGTATCCCCCGGGGTTCACCCCAGCATTTT.

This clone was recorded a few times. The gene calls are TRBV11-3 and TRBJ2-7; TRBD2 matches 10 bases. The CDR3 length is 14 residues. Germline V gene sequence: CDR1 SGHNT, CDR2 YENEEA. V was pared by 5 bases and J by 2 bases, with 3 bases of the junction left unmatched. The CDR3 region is CASSPSGGAYEQYF. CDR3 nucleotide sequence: TGTGCCAGCAGCCCAAGCGGGGGGGCCTACGAGCAGTACTTC.

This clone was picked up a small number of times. CDR3 nucleotides: TGTGCCAGCAGCGTAGGCCTTGAGAGAACGCAGTATTTT. As protein: CASSVGLERTQYF. The chain employs TRBV9 and TRBJ2-3; D is unresolved. CDR3 length: 13 amino acids. The germline CDR1 and CDR2 sequences are SGDLS and YYNGEE. V lost 0 bases and J 9 bases, leaving 11 bases between the germline ends.

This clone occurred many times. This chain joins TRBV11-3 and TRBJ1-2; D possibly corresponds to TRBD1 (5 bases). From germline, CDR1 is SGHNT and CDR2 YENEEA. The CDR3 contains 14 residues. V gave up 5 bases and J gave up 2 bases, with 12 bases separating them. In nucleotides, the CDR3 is TGTGCCAGCAGCCCCTGGGGCCCCAACTATGGCTACACCTTC. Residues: CASSPWGPNYGYTF.

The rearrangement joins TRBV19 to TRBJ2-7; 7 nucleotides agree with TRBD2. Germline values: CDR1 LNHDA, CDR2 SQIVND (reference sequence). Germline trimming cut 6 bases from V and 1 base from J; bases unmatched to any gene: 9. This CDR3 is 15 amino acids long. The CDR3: CASRPSGTRSYEQYF. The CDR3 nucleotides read TGTGCCAGTAGGCCCAGCGGGACGAGATCCTACGAGCAGTACTTC. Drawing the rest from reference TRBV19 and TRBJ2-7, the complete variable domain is DGGITQSPKYLFRKEGQNVTLSCEQNLNHDAMYWYRQDPGQGLRLIYYSQIVNDFQKGDIAEGYSVSREKKESFPLTVTSAQKNPTAFYLCASRPSGTRSYEQYFGPGTRLTVT.

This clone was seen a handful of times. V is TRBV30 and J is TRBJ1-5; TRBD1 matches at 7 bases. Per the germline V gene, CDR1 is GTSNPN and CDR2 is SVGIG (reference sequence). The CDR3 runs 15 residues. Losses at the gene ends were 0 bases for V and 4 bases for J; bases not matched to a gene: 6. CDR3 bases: TGTGCCTGGAGTGTTTCGGGACAGCCTAATCAGCCCCAGCATTTT. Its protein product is CAWSVSGQPNQPQHF.

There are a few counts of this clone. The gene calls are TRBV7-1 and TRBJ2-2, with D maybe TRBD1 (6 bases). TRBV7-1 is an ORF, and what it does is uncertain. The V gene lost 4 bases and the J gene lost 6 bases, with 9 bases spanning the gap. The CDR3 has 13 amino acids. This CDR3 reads CASSLTGSGELFF. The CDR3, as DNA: TGTGCCAGCAGCTTAACAGGGTCCGGGGAGCTGTTTTTT.

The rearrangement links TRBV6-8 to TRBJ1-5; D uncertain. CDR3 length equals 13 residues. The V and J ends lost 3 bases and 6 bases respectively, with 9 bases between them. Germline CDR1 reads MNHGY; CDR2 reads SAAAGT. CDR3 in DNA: TGTGCCAGCAGTTATGGGATGGGTCAGCCCCAGCATTTT. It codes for CASSYGMGQPQHF.

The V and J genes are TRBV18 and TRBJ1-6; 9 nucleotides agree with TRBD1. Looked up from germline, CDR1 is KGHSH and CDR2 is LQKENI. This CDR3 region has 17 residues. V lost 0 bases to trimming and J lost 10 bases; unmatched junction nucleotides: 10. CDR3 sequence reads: CASSPPPPGQGLSPLHF. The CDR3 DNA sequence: TGTGCCAGCTCACCACCACCTCCGGGACAGGGTTTGTCACCCCTCCACTTT.

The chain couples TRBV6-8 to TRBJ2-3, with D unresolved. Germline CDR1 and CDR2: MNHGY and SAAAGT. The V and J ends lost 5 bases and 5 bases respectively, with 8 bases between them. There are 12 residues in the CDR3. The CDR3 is CASSAFRDTQYF. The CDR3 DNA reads TGTGCCAGCAGTGCATTCAGAGATACGCAGTATTTT.

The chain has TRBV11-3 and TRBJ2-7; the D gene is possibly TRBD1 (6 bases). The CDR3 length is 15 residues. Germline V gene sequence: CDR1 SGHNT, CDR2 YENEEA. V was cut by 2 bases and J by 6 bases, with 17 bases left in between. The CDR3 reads CASSLSAGATLEQYF. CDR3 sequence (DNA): TGTGCCAGCAGCTTATCGGCAGGGGCCACTCTCGAGCAGTACTTC.

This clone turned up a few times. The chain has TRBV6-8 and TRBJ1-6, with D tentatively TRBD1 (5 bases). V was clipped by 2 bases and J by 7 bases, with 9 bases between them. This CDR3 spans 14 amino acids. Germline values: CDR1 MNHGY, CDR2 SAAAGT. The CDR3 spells CASSYQGGNSPLHF. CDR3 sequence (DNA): TGTGCCAGCAGTTACCAGGGAGGGAATTCACCCCTCCACTTT.

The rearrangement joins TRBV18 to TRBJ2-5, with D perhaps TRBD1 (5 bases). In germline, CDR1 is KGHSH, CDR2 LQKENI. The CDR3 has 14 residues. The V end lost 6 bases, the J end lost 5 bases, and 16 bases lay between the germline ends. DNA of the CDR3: TGTGCCAGCTCCCCGACAGTCTCGAGGGAGACCCAGTACTTC. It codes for CASSPTVSRETQYF.

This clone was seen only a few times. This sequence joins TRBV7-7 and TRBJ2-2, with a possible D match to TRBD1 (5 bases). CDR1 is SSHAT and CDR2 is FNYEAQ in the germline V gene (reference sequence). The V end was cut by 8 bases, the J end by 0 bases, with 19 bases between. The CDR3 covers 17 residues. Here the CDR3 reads CASYSKMGRANTGELFF. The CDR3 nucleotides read TGTGCCAGCTACTCCAAGATGGGCAGGGCGAACACCGGGGAGCTGTTTTTT. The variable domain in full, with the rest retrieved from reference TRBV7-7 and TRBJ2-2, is GAGVSQSPRYKVTKRGQDVTLRCDPISSHATLYWYQQALGQGPEFLTYFNYEAQPDKSGLPSDRFSAERPEGSISTLTIQRTEQRDSAMYRCASYSKMGRANTGELFFGEGSRLTVL.

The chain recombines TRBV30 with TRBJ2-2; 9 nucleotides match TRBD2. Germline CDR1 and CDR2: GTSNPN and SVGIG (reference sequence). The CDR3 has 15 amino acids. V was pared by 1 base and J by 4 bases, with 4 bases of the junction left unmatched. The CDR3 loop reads CAWSEGLASTGELFF. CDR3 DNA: TGTGCCTGGAGTGAGGGACTAGCAAGCACCGGGGAGCTGTTTTTT. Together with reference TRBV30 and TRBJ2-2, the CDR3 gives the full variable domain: SQTIHQWPATLVQPVGSPLSLECTVEGTSNPNLYWYRQAAGRGLQLLFYSVGIGQISSEVPQNLSASRPQDRQFILSSKKLLLSDSGFYLCAWSEGLASTGELFFGEGSRLTVL.

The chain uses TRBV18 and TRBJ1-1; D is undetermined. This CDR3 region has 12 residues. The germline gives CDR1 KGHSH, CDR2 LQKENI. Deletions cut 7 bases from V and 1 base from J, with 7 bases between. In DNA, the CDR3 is TGTGCCAGCTGCCGCGGGAACACTGAAGCTTTCTTT. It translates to CASCRGNTEAFF.

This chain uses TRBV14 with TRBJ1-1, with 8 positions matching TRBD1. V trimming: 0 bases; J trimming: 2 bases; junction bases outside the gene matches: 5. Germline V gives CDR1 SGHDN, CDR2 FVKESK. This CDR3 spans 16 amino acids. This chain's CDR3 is CASSQDDRGYNTEAFF. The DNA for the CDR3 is TGTGCCAGCAGCCAAGACGACAGGGGTTATAACACTGAAGCTTTCTTT.